This T cell receptor (beta chain) comes out of a study of OX40 agonist ivuxolimab in advanced cancers. Study-wide context: The dose of intravenous ivuxolimab that patients received every 2 weeks ranged from 0.01 to 10 mg/kg. Among those treated, three patients had partial responses, one with hepatocellular carcinoma and two with cutaneous melanoma. Study-wide results and caveats: CD4+ and CD8+ T cells in blood underwent clonal expansion by week 6 at 0.1 to 3.0 mg/kg.

Only in-frame clones appear in the TCRdb table, and some are missing; sequencing was by immunoSEQ multiplex PCR. The sample has roughly 49,000 clones, roughly 89% seen once. Blood got drawn at baseline, again on cycle 4 day 1, and then on cycle 7 day 1. Germline loops: CDR1 MNHNS, CDR2 SASEGT. V lost 4 bases and J 2 bases, leaving 15 bases between the germline ends. The CDR3 extends over 15 amino acids. Worth noting for this clone: What it binds is not known.

The sequencing here drew on CD4+ or CD8+ T cells sorted from blood, taken in a trial of the OX40 agonist ivuxolimab. This chain uses TRBV6-1 with TRBJ2-7, with D possibly being TRBD2 (5 bases). This clonotype was obtained from an adult with an advanced solid tumor such as melanoma, head and neck, liver or kidney cancer. The chain's CDR3 is CASSGGPEGPYEQYF. The CDR3 DNA reads as TGTGCCAGCAGTGGCGGCCCCGAGGGCCCCTACGAGCAGTACTTC.